These 16 T cell receptor beta chains were sequenced from one sample in a study of blood T cell repertoires in COVID-19. Data came from immunoSEQ multiplex PCR; TCRdb stores just in-frame clones and leaves some out. The profile covers about 180,000 clones, with 70% to 90% appearing a single time and over 9.5% taken by the ten largest. The specimen was peripheral blood. These receptors all come from a human donor with active or convalescent COVID-19. The donor label of this sample is uncertain.

The V and J genes are TRBV10-3 and TRBJ2-3; tentatively, D is TRBD2 (5 bases). This CDR3 region has 14 residues. CDR1 is ENHRY and CDR2 is SYGVKD in the germline V gene. V dropped 4 bases and J dropped 3 bases, with 11 bases sitting between them. The chain's CDR3 is CAISVGTRTDTQYF. In nucleotides, the CDR3 is TGTGCCATCAGTGTCGGAACTAGAACAGATACGCAGTATTTT.

The rearrangement uses TRBV5-1 and TRBJ2-4, with TRBD2 matching 11 bases. Losses at the gene ends were 4 bases for V and 0 bases for J; bases not matched to a gene: 9. There are 18 residues in the CDR3. Germline lookup yields CDR1 SGHRS and CDR2 YFSETQ. The CDR3 is CASSPGTSGVLAKNIQYF. The CDR3 DNA reads TGCGCCAGCAGCCCCGGGACTAGCGGAGTTCTAGCCAAAAACATTCAGTACTTC.

V is TRBV18 and J is TRBJ2-7, with D tentatively TRBD2 (6 bases). This CDR3 is built from 17 residues. Deletions cut 6 bases from V and 4 bases from J, with 25 bases between. Germline V lookup: CDR1 KGHSH, CDR2 LQKENI. CDR3 sequence reads: CASSLEEPRDSLYEQYF. In nucleotides, the CDR3 is TGTGCCAGCTCCCTTGAGGAGCCCCGGGACTCACTATACGAGCAGTACTTC.

The chain links TRBV7-2 to TRBJ2-2; D not certain. Germline CDR1 is SGHTA and CDR2 is FQGNSA. CDR3 length: 13 amino acids. With 1 base removed from V and 10 bases from J, the gap between germline ends came to 10 bases. CDR3: CASSLGAAAELFF. CDR3 bases: TGTGCCAGCAGCTTAGGAGCTGCCGCGGAGCTGTTTTTT. The entire variable domain, with the rest obtained from reference TRBV7-2 and TRBJ2-2, is as follows: GAGVSQSPSNKVTEKGKDVELRCDPISGHTALYWYRQSLGQGLEFLIYFQGNSAPDKSGLPSDRFSAERTGGSVSTLTIQRTQQEDSAVYLCASSLGAAAELFFGEGSRLTVL.

This clone has just one count. The CDR3 region is CASSPPRRGGASGANVLTF. The CDR3 bases are TGTGCCAGCAGCCCCCCTCGGAGGGGGGGCGCAAGTGGGGCCAACGTCCTGACTTTC. J is TRBJ2-6 and V is TRBV28, with a tentative D call TRBD2 (7 bases). CDR3 size: 19 residues. Trimming took off 6 bases at V and 3 bases at J, with 24 bases between the two ends. The V gene's germline CDR1 is MDHEN and CDR2 SYDVKM.

The CDR3 is CASSQQLHTEAFF. DNA of the CDR3: TGTGCCAGCAGCCAACAGTTACACACTGAAGCTTTCTTT. The chain combines TRBV14 with TRBJ1-1; D unresolved. The CDR3 extends over 13 amino acids. Trimming removed 2 bases from V and 3 bases from J, with 7 bases in between. Germline V CDR1 and CDR2: SGHDN, FVKESK.

The CDR3, as DNA: TGCGCCAGCAGACCAGGGAAGAACACTGAAGCTTTCTTT. Protein: CASRPGKNTEAFF. The chain joins TRBV5-1 to TRBJ1-1, with D possibly TRBD1 on 5 matching bases. Per germline, CDR1 SGHRS and CDR2 YFSETQ. There are 13 residues in the CDR3. The V gene lost 5 bases and the J gene lost 1 base, with 9 bases spanning the gap. Looking up the rest from reference TRBV5-1 and TRBJ1-1 gives the full variable domain: KAGVTQTPRYLIKTRGQQVTLSCSPISGHRSVSWYQQTPGQGLQFLFEYFSETQRNKGNFPGRFSGRQFSNSRSEMNVSTLELGDSALYLCASRPGKNTEAFFGQGTRLTVV.

For the CDR3, the DNA is TGTGCCAGTAGTACGCTAGCGGGAAATGAGCAGTTCTTC. Protein product: CASSTLAGNEQFF. The V and J genes are TRBV19 and TRBJ2-1; 9 bases are a match to TRBD2. Germline CDR1 reads LNHDA; CDR2 reads SQIVND (reference sequence). This CDR3 region has 13 residues. V shed 4 bases and J 7 bases; nucleotides not matched to a gene: 2. Looking up the rest from reference TRBV19 and TRBJ2-1 gives the full variable domain: DGGITQSPKYLFRKEGQNVTLSCEQNLNHDAMYWYRQDPGQGLRLIYYSQIVNDFQKGDIAEGYSVSREKKESFPLTVTSAQKNPTAFYLCASSTLAGNEQFFGPGTRLTVL.

The rearrangement uses TRBV19 and TRBJ1-5; D possibly corresponds to TRBD1 (5 bases). The CDR3 sequence is 16 residues long. Germline CDR1 LNHDA, CDR2 SQIVND (reference sequence). V lost 5 bases and J 1 base, leaving 15 bases between the germline ends. The CDR3 reads CASSDQLTASNQPQHF. The CDR3, as DNA: TGTGCCAGTAGTGATCAACTGACAGCAAGCAATCAGCCCCAGCATTTT.

V usage is TRBV27 and J usage is TRBJ2-3, with TRBD1 identical over 11 bases. CDR1 is MNHEY, CDR2 SMNVEV, per germline (reference sequence). With 4 bases clipped from V and 4 bases from J, the junction kept 10 bases outside the gene matches. The CDR3 covers 17 residues. This chain's CDR3 is CASSYGTGTGGADTQYF. The CDR3 nucleotides are TGTGCCAGCAGTTACGGAACGGGGACAGGGGGAGCAGATACGCAGTATTTT.

The chain uses TRBV9 and TRBJ2-3, with TRBD1 as a possible D gene (6 bases). The V gene's germline CDR1 is SGDLS and CDR2 YYNGEE. The CDR3 covers 13 residues. The V end lost 5 bases, the J end lost 6 bases, and 13 bases lay between the germline ends. CDR3 in DNA: TGTGCCAGCAGACAGGGATGGGGGGATACGCAGTATTTT. It translates to CASRQGWGDTQYF.

This clone has only a few counts. The chain links TRBV6-5 to TRBJ1-4; 10 positions match TRBD1. The CDR3 runs 14 residues. After removal of 6 bases from V and 4 bases from J, the junction contained 2 bases not matched to a gene. Per the germline V gene, CDR1 is MNHEY and CDR2 is SVGAGI. The CDR3 DNA reads TGTGCCAGCAGGCGGACAGGGGGTAATGAAAAACTGTTTTTT. It encodes CASRRTGGNEKLFF.

This clone was recorded once. The sample contains more than one DNA sequence encoding this CDR3. This chain links TRBV5-4 with TRBJ2-5, with a weak D call TRBD2 (6 bases). The CDR3 has 13 amino acids. Looked up from germline, CDR1 is SGHNT and CDR2 is YYREEE (reference sequence). Trimming removed 0 bases at V and 5 bases at J, with 8 bases between. Written as DNA, the CDR3 is TGTGCCAGCAGCTTGGGGGGGGAGGAGACCCAGTACTTC. Protein product: CASSLGGEETQYF.

The chain has TRBV5-1 and TRBJ1-1, with 8 bases lining up with TRBD1. V lost 4 bases, J lost 11 bases, and 13 bases stayed unmatched. The CDR3 consists of 14 residues. Germline values: CDR1 SGHRS, CDR2 YFSETQ. The CDR3 bases are TGCGCCAGCAGCCCGGGGACAGGAGAAACTCGGGCTTTCTTT. It specifies CASSPGTGETRAFF. The full variable domain, with the rest looked up from reference TRBV5-1 and TRBJ1-1, is KAGVTQTPRYLIKTRGQQVTLSCSPISGHRSVSWYQQTPGQGLQFLFEYFSETQRNKGNFPGRFSGRQFSNSRSEMNVSTLELGDSALYLCASSPGTGETRAFFGQGTRLTVV.

The chain uses TRBV23-1 and TRBJ2-6, with 11 bases matching TRBD2. TRBV23-1 is noted as an ORF with a role that remains uncertain. V shed 9 bases, J shed 0 bases, and the junction held 7 bases outside the gene matches. The CDR3 spans 17 residues. Written as DNA, the CDR3 is TGCGCCAGTGCGGGACTAGCGGCCTACTCTGGGGCCAACGTCCTGACTTTC. As protein: CASAGLAAYSGANVLTF.

This chain uses TRBV14 with TRBJ1-1; D unresolved. CDR1 SGHDN and CDR2 FVKESK come from the germline V gene. The CDR3 has 15 residues. V lost 4 bases and J lost 5, with 17 bases in between. The CDR3 protein is CASSPLGGSYTEAFF. DNA for the CDR3: TGTGCCAGCAGCCCCTTGGGAGGATCTTATACTGAAGCTTTCTTT.